Below are 25 T cell receptor beta chains sequenced from a single sample in a study of early T cells in non-severe SARS-CoV-2 infection. TCRdb redid the calling of the 5' RACE reads with MiXCR, one entry per CDR3 protein. Among about 64,000 distinct CDR3 sequences, just over 20% were seen once, and the ten largest hold about 15%. This material consisted of whole blood, taken at baseline. All receptors derive from an adult who was a healthcare worker with PCR-confirmed SARS-CoV-2 infection or an uninfected control (not recorded which).

The rearrangement uses TRBV19 and TRBJ2-3; no firm D call. Germline V gene data show CDR1 as LNHDA and CDR2 as SQIVND (reference sequence). This CDR3 is built from 11 residues. V dropped 8 bases and J dropped 0 bases, with 3 bases sitting between them. For the CDR3, the DNA is TGTGCCAGTCGGAGCACAGATACGCAGTATTTT. The encoded protein is CASRSTDTQYF.

The DNA for the CDR3 is TGTGCCAGCAGTTTAGACAGGCGCCATGAGCAGTTCTTC. Encoded protein: CASSLDRRHEQFF. This chain links TRBV12-3 or TRBV12-4 with TRBJ2-1; the D gene is possibly TRBD1 (5 bases). The V end was cut by 1 base, the J end by 8 bases, with 9 bases between. The CDR3 totals 13 residues.

The V call is TRBV29-1, the J call TRBJ2-7, with D hard to call. The CDR3 loop spans 14 amino acids. V lost 2 bases and J 4 bases, leaving 15 bases between the germline ends. CDR1 and CDR2 (germline): SQVTM, ANQGSEA. The CDR3 sequence: CSVELTARRYEQYF. As DNA, the CDR3 is TGCAGCGTTGAACTCACGGCCCGTAGATACGAGCAGTACTTC.

The genes are TRBV7-9 and TRBJ1-1; no clear D gene. V was cut by 2 bases and J by 3 bases, with 7 bases left in between. CDR3 size: 13 residues. Germline loops: CDR1 SEHNR, CDR2 FQNEAQ (reference sequence). The chain's CDR3 is CASSLQRDTEAFF. The CDR3 nucleotides read TGTGCCAGCAGCTTACAGAGAGACACTGAAGCTTTCTTT.

This rearrangement joins TRBV7-9 to TRBJ2-3; no firm D call. The V and J ends lost 4 bases and 0 bases respectively, with 8 bases between them. This CDR3 has 14 amino acids. Per the germline V gene, CDR1 is SEHNR and CDR2 is FQNEAQ (reference sequence). Here the CDR3 DNA reads TGTGCCAGCAGCTCCGCGAGTAGCACAGATACGCAGTATTTT. Translation: CASSSASSTDTQYF.

The V call is TRBV4-1, the J call TRBJ1-1; TRBD1 is a possible D gene (6 bases). Germline CDR1 is MGHRA and CDR2 is YSYEKL. The CDR3 consists of 15 residues. Deletions cut 2 bases from V and 2 bases from J, with 12 bases between. This CDR3 reads CASSQNGQTNTEAFF. In nucleotides, the CDR3 is TGCGCCAGCAGCCAAAACGGACAGACTAACACTGAAGCTTTCTTT.

This clonotype has at least ten counts. The chain combines TRBV2 with TRBJ2-7; D unresolved. CDR1 and CDR2 from the germline V gene are SNHLY and FYNNEI. The length of the CDR3 is 15 residues. V dropped 2 bases and J dropped 7 bases, with 18 bases sitting between them. The CDR3 loop reads CASSEFELGTGEQYF. CDR3 DNA: TGTGCCAGCAGTGAATTTGAGTTGGGCACCGGGGAGCAGTACTTC.

In its sample, this clonotype is medium-sized. The chain links TRBV7-2 to TRBJ1-1; no clear D. Looked up from germline, CDR1 is SGHTA and CDR2 is FQGNSA. The CDR3 loop spans 13 amino acids. V dropped 5 bases and J dropped 0 bases, with 7 bases sitting between them. CDR3 sequence (DNA): TGTGCCAGCAGCCTTCCCATGAACACTGAAGCTTTCTTT. This sequence encodes CASSLPMNTEAFF.

V is TRBV20-1 and J is TRBJ1-2, with TRBD1 matching over 8 bases. This CDR3 has 13 amino acids. Germline V gene sequence: CDR1 DFQATT, CDR2 SNEGSKA (reference sequence). Trimming removed 5 bases from V and 1 base from J; junction bases left unmatched: 3. The CDR3 DNA follows: TGCAGTGCTCGGACAGGGAATAACTATGGCTACACCTTC. Translation gives CSARTGNNYGYTF.

This chain uses TRBV3-1 with TRBJ1-1, with TRBD1 as a possible D gene (5 bases). CDR1 is LGHDT and CDR2 is YNNKEL in the germline V gene (reference sequence). Trimming stripped 7 bases from V and 5 bases from J, with 17 bases between. The CDR3 loop spans 14 amino acids. In DNA, the CDR3 is TGTGCCAGCACTCCACGGGGGGGTAGGACTGAAGCTTTCTTT. Encoded protein: CASTPRGGRTEAFF.

CDR3 sequence (DNA): TGTGCCAGCAGCGTAGGGATGAACCACCAAGAGACCCAGTACTTC. Amino acid sequence: CASSVGMNHQETQYF. This rearrangement joins TRBV9 to TRBJ2-5, with no clear D. The germline CDR1 and CDR2 sequences are SGDLS and YYNGEE. The CDR3 contains 15 residues. V gave up 0 bases and J gave up 0 bases, with 9 bases separating them.

This clonotype was counted many times. V and J are TRBV19 and TRBJ2-7; possible D gene TRBD1, 5 bases. From germline, CDR1 is LNHDA and CDR2 SQIVND (reference sequence). The germline V and J ends were trimmed by 6 bases and 0 bases, with 6 bases remaining between them. The CDR3 runs 12 residues. The CDR3 coding sequence is TGTGCCAGTAGCGACAGCTCCTACGAGCAGTACTTC. This codes for CASSDSSYEQYF.

This clonotype came up a few times. J is TRBJ2-7 and V is TRBV7-6, with D possibly matching TRBD1 (6 bases). With 4 bases removed from V and 2 bases from J, the gap between germline ends came to 18 bases. This CDR3 contains 16 residues. The V gene's germline CDR1 is SGHVS and CDR2 FNYEAQ. Written as DNA, the CDR3 is TGTGCCAGCAGCTCTGGGACATTCGGATCGACCTACGAGCAGTACTTC. Residues: CASSSGTFGSTYEQYF.

This clonotype was seen a few times. The V call is TRBV3-1, the J call TRBJ1-2, with TRBD1 matching 10 bases. From germline, CDR1 is LGHDT and CDR2 YNNKEL (reference sequence). The CDR3 is 15 amino acids. V lost 2 bases to trimming and J lost 8 bases; unmatched junction nucleotides: 8. The CDR3 loop is CASSQPGQGWRGYTF. CDR3 coding DNA: TGTGCCAGCAGCCAACCGGGACAGGGGTGGAGAGGCTACACCTTC.

This chain joins TRBV25-1 and TRBJ2-2, with 10 bases aligning to TRBD1. The CDR3 is 16 residues long. The V segment lost 4 bases and the J segment 5 bases; nucleotides outside the gene matches: 7. CDR1 and CDR2 (germline): MGHDK, SYGVNS. The CDR3 DNA reads TGTGCCAGCAGTGGGGACAGGGGCGGAGGTACCGGGGAGCTGTTTTTT. Translating gives CASSGDRGGGTGELFF.

The sample holds a few counts of this clonotype. The V and J genes are TRBV19 and TRBJ1-1, with D possibly being TRBD1 (6 bases). V was clipped by 5 bases and J by 0 bases, with 13 bases between them. The germline V gene encodes CDR1 LNHDA and CDR2 SQIVND (reference sequence). This CDR3 region has 15 residues. CDR3 DNA: TGTGCCAGTAGTCTCACCGGACAGATGAACACTGAAGCTTTCTTT. Amino acid sequence: CASSLTGQMNTEAFF.

This clonotype was recorded once. The chain joins TRBV7-9 to TRBJ2-6; D not resolved. V lost 8 bases to trimming and J lost 2 bases, with 13 bases between them. Germline CDR1 SEHNR, CDR2 FQNEAQ (reference sequence). The length of the CDR3 is 15 residues. CDR3 DNA sequence: TGTGCCAGCGGCGCCCCACAAGCTGGGGCCAACGTCCTGACTTTC. As protein: CASGAPQAGANVLTF.

In this sample, this clonotype turned up a few times. V gene TRBV11-2 combines with J gene TRBJ2-1, with a weak D call TRBD2 (5 bases). The germline V and J ends were trimmed by 2 bases and 0 bases, with 14 bases remaining between them. Germline V gives CDR1 SGHAT, CDR2 FQNNGV. The CDR3 sequence is 17 residues long. The CDR3 sequence: CASSLIRRAVSYNEQFF. In DNA, the CDR3 is TGTGCCAGCAGCTTAATCAGGCGGGCAGTCTCCTACAATGAGCAGTTCTTC.

This clonotype has just a few counts. This rearrangement joins TRBV7-9 to TRBJ2-4, with D unclear. The germline CDR1 and CDR2 sequences are SEHNR and FQNEAQ (reference sequence). V gave up 5 bases and J gave up 0 bases, with 8 bases separating them. The CDR3 length is 14 residues. This CDR3 reads CASSDQIAKNIQYF. The CDR3 coding sequence is TGTGCCAGCAGCGACCAGATAGCCAAAAACATTCAGTACTTC.

This clonotype was seen more than once but under ten times. CDR3 sequence: CASSLAGGVQETQYF. As DNA, the CDR3 is TGCGCCAGCAGCTTAGCGGGGGGTGTCCAAGAGACCCAGTACTTC. This chain links TRBV5-1 with TRBJ2-5; 9 bases agree with TRBD2. Germline trimming cut 2 bases from V and 1 base from J; bases unmatched to any gene: 3. This CDR3 is 15 amino acids long. Germline CDR1 is SGHRS and CDR2 is YFSETQ.

In its sample, this clonotype was seen a few times. This rearrangement joins TRBV7-6 to TRBJ1-1; D gene ambiguous. The CDR3 runs 13 residues. Trimming took 4 bases from V and 6 from J, leaving 12 bases between them. The germline V gene has CDR1 SGHVS and CDR2 FNYEAQ. CDR3 nucleotides: TGTGCCAGCAGCTCCCGACCGGGCGCTGAAGCTTTCTTT. The encoded protein is CASSSRPGAEAFF.

This clonotype was seen repeatedly, ten times or more. The chain carries TRBV4-1 and TRBJ1-2, with 8 bases lining up with TRBD1. The V gene end was trimmed by 0 bases and the J gene end by 4 bases; junction bases not matched to a gene: 4. Germline CDR1 and CDR2: MGHRA and YSYEKL. The CDR3 extends over 15 amino acids. CDR3 sequence (DNA): TGCGCCAGCAGCCAAGAACTACAGGGGGGCTATGGCTACACCTTC. Its translation: CASSQELQGGYGYTF.

This clonotype has a handful of counts. The V gene is TRBV5-1, the J gene TRBJ2-7, with a tentative D call TRBD2 (6 bases). V was clipped by 4 bases and J by 1 base, with 18 bases between them. Germline lookup yields CDR1 SGHRS and CDR2 YFSETQ. CDR3 length: 16 amino acids. CDR3 DNA: TGCGCCAGCAGCCCAGTTGCCTGGGACTTGTCCTACGAGCAGTACTTC. Translation gives CASSPVAWDLSYEQYF.

This clonotype showed up just a few times. The chain employs TRBV3-1 and TRBJ1-2, with a possible D match to TRBD1 (6 bases). V was pared by 4 bases and J by 4 bases, with 10 bases between. This CDR3 spans 13 amino acids. CDR1 is LGHDT, CDR2 YNNKEL, per germline (reference sequence). CDR3 residues: CASSPTGLYGYTF. CDR3 nucleotide sequence: TGTGCCAGCAGCCCCACAGGGCTCTATGGCTACACCTTC.

By its share, this clonotype is medium-sized. CDR3 nucleotide sequence: TGTGCCAGCAGTGACAGAAGCGGGGGGGCAGGTGAGCAGTTCTTC. Translated: CASSDRSGGAGEQFF. V and J are TRBV6-4 and TRBJ2-1, with 10 positions matching TRBD2. Germline CDR1 reads MRHNA; CDR2 reads SNTAGT. This CDR3 is 15 amino acids long. The V and J ends lost 2 bases and 9 bases, in that order; junction bases with no gene match: 7.